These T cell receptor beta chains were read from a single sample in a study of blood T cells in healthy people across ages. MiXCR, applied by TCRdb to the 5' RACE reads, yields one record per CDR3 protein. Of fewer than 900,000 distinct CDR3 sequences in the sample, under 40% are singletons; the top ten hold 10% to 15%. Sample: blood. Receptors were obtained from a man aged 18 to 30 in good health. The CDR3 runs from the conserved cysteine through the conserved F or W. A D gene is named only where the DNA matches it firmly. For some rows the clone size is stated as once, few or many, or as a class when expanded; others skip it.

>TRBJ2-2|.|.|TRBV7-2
CASSLASTGTGELFF
TGTGCCAGCAGCTTAGCTAGTACAGGAACCGGGGAGCTGTTTTTT
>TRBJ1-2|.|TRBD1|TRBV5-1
CASRTSGGYGYTF
TGCGCCAGCAGAACATCAGGGGGGTATGGCTACACCTTC
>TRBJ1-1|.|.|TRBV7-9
CASSRDIPRGTEAFF
TGTGCCAGCAGCCGGGACATCCCCCGGGGGACTGAAGCTTTCTTT
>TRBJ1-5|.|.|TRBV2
CASSRGGGVNQPQHF
TGTGCCAGCAGTCGGGGTGGGGGGGTCAATCAGCCCCAGCATTTT
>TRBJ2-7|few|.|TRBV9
CASSVGGHEQYF
TGTGCCAGCAGCGTAGGGGGCCACGAGCAGTACTTC
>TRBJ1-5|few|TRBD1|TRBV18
CASSLSTGNSNQPQHF
TGTGCCAGCTCACTCTCGACAGGGAATAGCAATCAGCCCCAGCATTTT
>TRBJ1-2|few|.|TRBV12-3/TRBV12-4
CASSLSGLNSRVGYGYTF
TGTGCCAGCAGTTTATCTGGACTGAACTCAAGGGTCGGCTATGGCTACACCTTC
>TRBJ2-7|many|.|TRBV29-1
CSVEDGAYEQYF
TGCAGCGTTGAAGACGGCGCCTACGAGCAGTACTTC
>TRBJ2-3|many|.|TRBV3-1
CASSQDPLSTDTQYF
TGTGCCAGCAGCCAAGATCCCCTTTCCACAGATACGCAGTATTTT
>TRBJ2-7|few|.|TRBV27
CASSFTAPYPYEQYF
TGTGCCAGCAGTTTCACCGCCCCTTACCCCTACGAGCAGTACTTC
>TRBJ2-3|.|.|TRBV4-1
CASSQYPGSDTQYF
TGCGCCAGCAGCCAGTATCCAGGGTCAGATACGCAGTATTTT
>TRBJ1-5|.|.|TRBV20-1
CSARIPNQPQHF
TGCAGTGCTAGAATCCCAAATCAGCCCCAGCATTTT
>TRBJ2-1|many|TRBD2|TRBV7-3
CASSLSGGNNEQFF
TGTGCCAGCAGTCTCTCCGGGGGGAACAATGAGCAGTTCTTC
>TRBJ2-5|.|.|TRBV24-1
CATSDLWQETQYF
TGTGCCACCAGTGACCTATGGCAAGAGACCCAGTACTTC
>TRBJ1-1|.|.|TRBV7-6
CASSLRAGAKANTEAFF
TGTGCCAGCAGCTTAAGGGCAGGGGCCAAAGCTAACACTGAAGCTTTCTTT
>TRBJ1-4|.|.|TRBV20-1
CAPRLSANEKLFF
TGCGCACCCCGTCTGTCTGCTAATGAAAAACTGTTTTTT
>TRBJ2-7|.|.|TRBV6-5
CASSRTDKEDEQYF
TGTGCCAGCAGCCGAACCGACAAGGAGGACGAGCAGTACTTC
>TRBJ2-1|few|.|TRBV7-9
CASSLVSTGRYNEQFF
TGTGCCAGCAGCTTAGTTTCGACAGGCAGGTACAATGAGCAGTTCTTC
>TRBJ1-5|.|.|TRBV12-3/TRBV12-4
CASSQDARQNQPQHF
TGTGCCAGCAGTCAAGACGCGAGACAGAATCAGCCCCAGCATTTT